This TCR beta chain was obtained from a study of OX40 agonist ivuxolimab in advanced cancers. Libraries were prepared by immunoSEQ multiplex PCR; TCRdb keeps only in-frame clonotypes and omits some of them. There are nearly 85,000 clones in the sample; approximately 83% occur only once, and around 2% lies in the top ten. Germline V gives CDR1 MDHEN, CDR2 SYDVKM. The ends were cut back, 3 bases at V and 4 bases at J, with 15 bases in the middle. This CDR3 is 16 amino acids long. The chain employs TRBV28 and TRBJ2-2; TRBD2 might be the D (6 bases). Here the sequenced sample was CD4+ or CD8+ T cells sorted from blood, taken in a trial of the OX40 agonist ivuxolimab. The TCR originated in an adult with an advanced solid tumor such as melanoma, head and neck, liver or kidney cancer. The CDR3, as DNA: TGTGCCAGCAGTTTCGGGGGATTTGGGTCCACCGGGGAGCTGTTTTTT. Encoded protein: CASSFGGFGSTGELFF.